Below are 5 T cell receptor beta chains sequenced from a single sample in a study of cytomegalovirus exposure and HLA in healthy donors. Primers included in the PCR were 60 Vbeta and 13 Jbeta primers. TCRdb's copy holds only in-frame clones and misses some; the assay was immunoSEQ multiplex PCR. The sample has 220,000 or so clones; about 77% are singletons. Sequencing was performed on PBMCs. Receptor source: a woman in her twenties or thirties in good health and CMV-seronegative.

The V call is TRBV5-1, the J call TRBJ1-5, with TRBD1 identical over 7 bases. The germline gives CDR1 SGHRS, CDR2 YFSETQ. V shed 1 base and J 3 bases; nucleotides not matched to a gene: 10. The CDR3 sequence is 17 residues long. The CDR3 region is CASSLTRSRGDNQPQHF. DNA for the CDR3: TGCGCCAGCAGCTTGACCCGGAGCAGGGGGGACAATCAGCCCCAGCATTTT.

V is TRBV6-1 and J is TRBJ1-4; possibly TRBD1 for D (5 bases). Germline values: CDR1 MNHNS, CDR2 SASEGT. Trimming removed 4 bases at V and 3 bases at J, with 12 bases between. This CDR3 contains 15 residues. CDR3 residues: CASSGARVPNEKLFF. The CDR3, as DNA: TGTGCCAGCAGTGGAGCCAGGGTGCCTAATGAAAAACTGTTTTTT.

V gene TRBV6-5 combines with J gene TRBJ1-2; TRBD1 matches at 9 bases. The CDR3 runs to 14 residues. The V gene's germline CDR1 is MNHEY and CDR2 SVGAGI. V shed 7 bases and J 5 bases; nucleotides not matched to a gene: 8. The CDR3 DNA reads TGTGCCAGCAATAAGGGACAGGGTCCGTATGGCTACACCTTC. Its translation is CASNKGQGPYGYTF.

For this clone: The junction does not match germline at one end; this may be a read error. The chain links TRBV27 to TRBJ2-4; TRBD1 agrees at 12 bases. CDR3 length: 17 residues. Germline-derived CDR1 and CDR2 are MNHEY and SMNVEV (reference sequence). The CDR3 DNA reads TGTGACAGCAGCCTTTCCGGGACAGGGGGCACGAGAAACATTCAGTACTTC. It specifies CDSSLSGTGGTRNIQYF.

In this sample, this clone turned up once. The chain combines TRBV6-5 with TRBJ1-2; 10 bases line up with TRBD1. The CDR3 has 15 amino acids. V lost 5 bases and J lost 3; bases outside the gene matches: 6. CDR1 and CDR2 (germline): MNHEY, SVGAGI. CDR3 region: CASSKTGTGDYGYTF. In nucleotides, the CDR3 is TGTGCCAGCAGTAAAACCGGGACAGGGGACTATGGCTACACCTTC.